Listed below are T cell receptor beta chains from one sample, sequenced in a study of cytomegalovirus exposure and HLA in healthy donors. Measured with immunoSEQ multiplex PCR; TCRdb has only the in-frame clones, and not every one. The sample includes around 200,000 clones. Sequenced sample: PBMCs. Receptor source: a woman aged 18-29 years in good health and CMV-seropositive. The CDR3 runs from the conserved cysteine through the conserved F or W. A D gene is named only where the DNA matches it firmly.

TRBV18	TRBJ2-7	-	CASSPGREAYEQYF	TGTGCCAGCTCACCAGGGCGGGAAGCCTACGAGCAGTACTTC
TRBV27	TRBJ1-6	TRBD1	CASSSQGRSYNSPLHF	TGTGCCAGCAGTTCACAGGGGAGGTCCTATAATTCACCCCTCCACTTT
TRBV5-8	TRBJ2-7	-	CASSLATGPYEQYF	TGTGCCAGCAGCTTGGCGACAGGACCCTACGAGCAGTACTTC
TRBV5-1	TRBJ2-1	-	CASSLDSSYNEQFF	TGCGCCAGCAGCTTGGACAGCTCCTACAATGAGCAGTTCTTC
TRBV4-1	TRBJ2-5	-	CASSQGGDQETQYF	TGCGCCAGCAGCCAAGGGGGAGACCAAGAGACCCAGTACTTC
TRBV2	TRBJ2-1	-	CASRTYNEQFF	TGTGCCTCTAGAACCTACAATGAGCAGTTCTTC
TRBV9	TRBJ1-1	-	CASSLTTGTEAFF	TGTGCCAGCAGCCTTACGACGGGCACTGAAGCTTTCTTT
TRBV6-1	TRBJ1-2	TRBD1	CASSEEGQGGDYGYTF	TGTGCCAGCAGTGAAGAGGGACAGGGGGGGGACTATGGCTACACCTTC
TRBV5-1	TRBJ2-3	-	CASSLGGYADTQYF	TGCGCCAGCAGCTTGGGAGGGTACGCAGATACGCAGTATTTT
TRBV7-3	TRBJ1-1	TRBD1	CASSPRDRGRGTEAFF	TGTGCCAGCAGCCCACGGGACAGGGGCCGGGGCACTGAAGCTTTCTTT
TRBV2	TRBJ1-5	-	CASNDGGGGRNQPQHF	TGTGCCAGCAATGATGGCGGGGGGGGGCGCAATCAGCCCCAGCATTTT
TRBV5-4	TRBJ2-3	-	CASSPSGSSTDTQYF	TGTGCCAGCAGCCCGAGCGGGTCTAGCACAGATACGCAGTATTTT
TRBV27	TRBJ1-5	TRBD1	CASSPQGRGRNQPQHF	TGTGCCAGCAGCCCCCAGGGTAGGGGGCGGAATCAGCCCCAGCATTTT
TRBV27	TRBJ2-7	TRBD1	CASSKSGGDFYEQYF	TGTGCCAGCAGTAAATCAGGGGGCGATTTCTACGAGCAGTACTTC
TRBV2	TRBJ2-1	TRBD1	CASNRGTGFFDEQFF	TGTGCCAGCAATCGCGGGACAGGGTTTTTCGATGAGCAGTTCTTC
TRBV7-2	TRBJ1-1	-	CASSQDRNTEAFF	TGTGCCAGCAGTCAAGACAGGAACACTGAAGCTTTCTTT
TRBV19	TRBJ2-3	-	CASGRADTQYF	TGTGCCAGTGGGCGGGCAGATACGCAGTATTTT
TRBV27	TRBJ2-1	-	CASRKGVYEQFF	TGTGCCAGCAGAAAGGGAGTGTATGAGCAGTTCTTC
TRBV7-2	TRBJ1-5	-	CASSQGGYQPQHF	TGTGCCAGCAGCCAGGGTGGGTATCAGCCCCAGCATTTT
TRBV7-9	TRBJ2-7	TRBD1	CASSPRQGEVYEQYF	TGTGCCAGCAGCCCTCGACAGGGGGAGGTCTACGAGCAGTACTTC
TRBV6-1	TRBJ2-5	-	CASSSEVSLGTQYF	TGTGCCAGCAGTAGTGAGGTCAGCTTGGGGACCCAGTACTTC
TRBV30	TRBJ1-5	TRBD1	CAWSMTGTGGRPQHF	TGTGCCTGGAGTATGACCGGGACAGGGGGTCGGCCCCAGCATTTT
TRBV5-1	TRBJ2-1	TRBD1	CASSFSGGESYNEQFF	TGCGCCAGCAGCTTCTCAGGGGGCGAGTCCTACAATGAGCAGTTCTTC
TRBV7-9	TRBJ1-3	-	CASSPGQSPGNTIYF	TGTGCCAGCAGCCCCGGACAGAGCCCTGGAAACACCATATATTTT
TRBV2	TRBJ2-3	TRBD2	CASIFGLAGGLFTVDTQYF	TGTGCCAGCATTTTCGGACTAGCGGGGGGGTTGTTCACGGTCGATACGCAGTATTTT
TRBV2	TRBJ1-1	-	CASGQGQNTEAFF	TGTGCCAGCGGACAAGGCCAGAACACTGAAGCTTTCTTT
TRBV5-1	TRBJ2-7	-	CASTPTGHSYEQYF	TGCGCCAGCACCCCGACAGGACACTCCTACGAGCAGTACTTC
TRBV2	TRBJ2-1	-	CASTGDGNEQFF	TGTGCCAGCACTGGAGACGGGAATGAGCAGTTCTTC
TRBV27	TRBJ1-1	-	CATRQRRQGNTEAFF	TGTGCCACACGTCAAAGAAGGCAGGGGAACACTGAAGCTTTCTTT
TRBV30	TRBJ1-6	-	CAWLGQSNSPLHF	TGTGCCTGGCTAGGACAGTCTAATTCACCCCTCCACTTT
TRBV20-1	TRBJ1-2	-	CNAYRYHYTF	TGCAACGCCTACAGGTACCACTACACCTTC
TRBV7-7	TRBJ2-7	TRBD2	CASSPVSGGPKGSYEQYF	TGTGCTAGCAGCCCCGTTAGCGGGGGGCCCAAAGGATCCTACGAGCAGTACTTC
TRBV19	TRBJ1-3	-	CASSMRDPGNTIYF	TGTGCCAGTAGTATGCGGGATCCTGGAAACACCATATATTTT
TRBV27	TRBJ2-6	-	CASSFGSGANVLTF	TGTGCCAGCAGTTTCGGCTCTGGGGCCAACGTCCTGACTTTC
TRBV23-1	TRBJ1-6	TRBD1	CASKPSRQGSFGRSPLHF	TGCGCCAGCAAACCGTCGAGACAGGGGTCCTTTGGAAGGTCACCCCTCCACTTT
TRBV5-1	TRBJ1-1	TRBD1	CASSLGTGGNEAFF	TGCGCCAGCAGCCTGGGGACAGGGGGGAATGAAGCTTTCTTT
TRBV11-2	TRBJ1-6	-	CASSHSPGLINSPLHF	TGTGCCAGCAGCCATTCCCCGGGACTCATCAATTCACCCCTCCACTTT
TRBV4-1	TRBJ2-1	TRBD1	CASSQAAGTGAYNEQFF	TGCGCCAGCAGCCAAGCAGCCGGGACAGGAGCCTACAATGAGCAGTTCTTC
TRBV5-6	TRBJ2-2	TRBD2	CASSLDMLAGRTGELFF	TGTGCCAGCAGCTTGGACATGCTAGCGGGAAGGACCGGGGAGCTGTTTTTT
TRBV5-1	TRBJ2-1	TRBD2	CASSPPGLAGVSEQFF	TGCGCCAGCAGCCCCCCCGGACTAGCGGGAGTATCCGAGCAGTTCTTC
TRBV7-9	TRBJ2-1	TRBD2	CASSLGLAGHNEQFF	TGTGCCAGCAGCTTAGGACTAGCGGGTCACAATGAGCAGTTCTTC
TRBV29-1	TRBJ1-4	-	CSVVERSRLFF	TGCAGCGTTGTCGAGCGAAGTAGGCTGTTTTTT